This T cell receptor beta chain was documented in a study of T cell responses to AZD1222 COVID-19 vaccine. V lost 0 bases to trimming and J lost 0 bases, with 11 bases between them. Germline CDR1 reads SGHAT; CDR2 reads FQNNGV. CDR3 size: 16 residues. About this clone: The antigen is not known.

Here immunoSEQ multiplex PCR was the method, and the copy in TCRdb shows in-frame clones only, minus some. The sample records roughly 110,000 clones, approximately 89% being singletons. Study-level results: At study baseline, merely a handful of AZD1222 recipients were seropositive. Repertoires were obtained only post-peak T cell response. Possibly, clonal diversity was underestimated; donors were largely white British and included more females. Unmutated regions of variants are reportedly targeted by nearly half of spike-specific TCRs.

The source of this sequence is an adult in good health. Sequenced material: peripheral blood, taken on day 0 of AZD1222 vaccination. This chain joins TRBV11-2 and TRBJ1-1; tentatively, D is TRBD1 (6 bases). The CDR3 DNA sequence: TGTGCCAGCAGCTTAGATGTTAGGGGGGTGAACACTGAAGCTTTCTTT. Translation gives CASSLDVRGVNTEAFF.